This TCR beta chain was recovered during a study of CD8+CD57+ T cells in acquired aplastic anemia. Only a few counts were recorded for this clonotype. CDR3 length: 15 amino acids. Germline V lookup: CDR1 SGDLS, CDR2 YYNGEE. Trimming took 0 bases from V and 0 from J, leaving 9 bases between them. The authors sequenced patients whose flow cytometry had shown CD8+CD57+ cell expansion. The TCR beta profiling, which covered VDJ combination and CDR3 sequence, was carried out using genomic DNA as the template. TCRdb re-called the reads through MiXCR, storing one row per CDR3 protein. The table records approximately 300,000 distinct CDR3 sequences, roughly 61% of them present only once.

The chain has TRBV9 and TRBJ1-2; possible D gene TRBD1, 5 bases. The sample was sorted CD4+, CD8+, or CD8+CD57+ T cells (not recorded which) from PBMCs. This receptor was taken from a human donor with aplastic anemia. This CDR3 is CASSVGQGANYGYTF. In DNA form, the CDR3 reads TGTGCCAGCAGCGTAGGGCAGGGAGCTAACTATGGCTACACCTTC.